This TCR beta chain was sequenced during a study of blood T cell repertoires in COVID-19. Overall study: Samples came from the United States, Italy and Spain, spanning acute and convalescent COVID-19. Sources were T cells, B-cell-depleted T cells, or PBMCs; the material itself was cDNA or gDNA.

J was trimmed by 4 bases and V by 5 bases; bases with no gene match: 5. Germline V lookup: CDR1 SGHTA, CDR2 FQGTGA. The CDR3 length is 14 residues. In the source study's methods: By means of reference gene primer amplification, nucleated cell counts were estimated. Data came from immunoSEQ multiplex PCR; TCRdb stores just in-frame clones and leaves some out. D and trimming come from the DNA, and the V and J calls and clone size come from that table. The repertoire holds more than 200,000 clones, around 84% seen once, with 4.2% in the top ten. The sample was peripheral blood. This chain uses TRBV7-3 with TRBJ2-3, with 8 bases fitting TRBD1. This clonotype originated in a man aged 55 to 70 with acute or convalescent COVID-19. Here the CDR3 reads CASSDRGEADTQYF. CDR3 DNA sequence: TGTGCCAGCAGCGACAGGGGTGAGGCAGATACGCAGTATTTT. Full variable domain (remainder filled in from reference TRBV7-3 and TRBJ2-3): GAGVSQTPSNKVTEKGKYVELRCDPISGHTALYWYRQSLGQGPEFLIYFQGTGAADDSGLPNDRFFAVRPEGSVSTLKIQRTERGDSAVYLCASSDRGEADTQYFGPGTRLTVL.